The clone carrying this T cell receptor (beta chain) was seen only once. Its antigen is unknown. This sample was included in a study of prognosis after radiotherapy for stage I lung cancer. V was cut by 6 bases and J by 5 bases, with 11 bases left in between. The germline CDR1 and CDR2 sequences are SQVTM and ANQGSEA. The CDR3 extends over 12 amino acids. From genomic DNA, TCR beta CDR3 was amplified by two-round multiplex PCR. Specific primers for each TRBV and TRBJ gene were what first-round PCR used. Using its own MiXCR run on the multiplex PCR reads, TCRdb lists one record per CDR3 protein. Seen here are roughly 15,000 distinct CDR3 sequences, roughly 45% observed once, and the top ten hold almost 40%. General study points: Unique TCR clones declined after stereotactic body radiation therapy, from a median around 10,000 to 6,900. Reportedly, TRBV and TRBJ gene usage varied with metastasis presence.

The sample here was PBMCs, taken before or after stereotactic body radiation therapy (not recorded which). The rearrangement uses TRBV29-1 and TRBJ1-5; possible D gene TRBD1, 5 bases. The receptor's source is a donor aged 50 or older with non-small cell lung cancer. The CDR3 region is CSVGDRYQPQHF. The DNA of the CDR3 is TGCAGCGTGGGGGATAGGTATCAGCCCCAGCATTTT.